The 25 T cell receptor beta chains in this list originate from one sample, sequenced in a study of T cells in Graves' hyperthyroidism and ophthalmopathy. RNA transcripts gave rise to amplified TCR beta CDR3 regions. Primed by the HTBI set, a first-round RT-PCR was run on the TCR CDR3. Each CDR3 protein gets one entry after TCRdb re-called the multiplex PCR reads with MiXCR. The sample consists of some 350,000 distinct CDR3 sequences, about 15% of them appearing once. The source material was blood. The receptors originated from a woman younger than 35 with Graves' hyperthyroidism that later progressed to Graves' ophthalmopathy.

This CDR3 reads CASSSGAGLAGEEQYF. CDR3 sequence (DNA): TGTGCCAGCAGTTCAGGGGCGGGACTAGCGGGAGAAGAGCAGTACTTC. The gene calls are TRBV27 and TRBJ2-7, with 14 bases fitting TRBD2. Germline V gene lookup returns CDR1 MNHEY and CDR2 SMNVEV (reference sequence). This CDR3 spans 16 amino acids. The V and J ends lost 4 bases and 7 bases, in that order; junction bases with no gene match: 9.

This clonotype was recorded at least ten times. The chain carries TRBV30 and TRBJ1-1, with D unclear. The V gene's germline CDR1 is GTSNPN and CDR2 SVGIG (reference sequence). V was pared by 5 bases and J by 2 bases, with 9 bases between. The CDR3 loop spans 12 amino acids. CDR3 coding DNA: TGTGCCTGGGGTCGGGCAAACACTGAAGCTTTCTTT. Translation gives CAWGRANTEAFF.

This clonotype was picked up a small number of times. A read error may account for a junction end that differs from germline. The V gene is TRBV15, the J gene TRBJ2-1, with 14 bases lining up with TRBD2. Germline V gene lookup returns CDR1 LNHNV and CDR2 YYDKDF (reference sequence). This CDR3 contains 20 residues. The chain's CDR3 is CATSGDGTSGRMGDYNEQFF. CDR3 sequence (DNA): TGTGCCACCAGCGGAGACGGGACTAGCGGGAGAATGGGGGACTACAATGAGCAGTTCTTC.

In the case of this clonotype: A read error is possible here, since a much larger clone lies one base away. The chain employs TRBV6-1 and TRBJ1-1; 8 bases agree with TRBD1. Trimming at V came to 10 bases and at J to 3 bases, leaving 7 bases not matched to a gene. This CDR3 contains 13 residues. Germline V CDR1 and CDR2: MNHNS, SASEGT. Here the CDR3 DNA reads TGTGCCAACAGGACAGGGATTTACACTGAAGCTTTCTTT. This encodes CANRTGIYTEAFF.

This clonotype was seen ten or more times. V gene TRBV3-1 combines with J gene TRBJ2-1; TRBD2 agrees at 8 bases. Germline V gene lookup returns CDR1 LGHDT and CDR2 YNNKEL (reference sequence). V shed 0 bases, J shed 8 bases, and the junction held 12 bases outside the gene matches. The CDR3 runs to 17 residues. CDR3 amino acids: CASSQDWREVGVDEQFF. The CDR3 nucleotides are TGTGCCAGCAGCCAAGATTGGCGGGAGGTCGGCGTCGATGAGCAGTTCTTC.

This clonotype has at least ten counts. This chain joins TRBV6-1 and TRBJ2-7; D gene ambiguous. The length of the CDR3 is 14 residues. CDR1 and CDR2 (germline): MNHNS, SASEGT. Between the trimmed V and J ends, which lost 5 bases and 5 bases, there was a span of 16 bases. For the CDR3, the DNA is TGTGCCAGCAGTTACCGTAGAGTTGTAGACGAGCAGTACTTC. Its protein product is CASSYRRVVDEQYF.

This clonotype was found many times. The chain has TRBV5-6 and TRBJ2-3; the D is unclear. CDR3 length: 16 residues. Trimming removed 0 bases from V and 1 base from J, with 12 bases in between. Looked up from germline, CDR1 is SGHDT and CDR2 is YYEEEE. The CDR3 sequence is CASSLALVIGTDTQYF. The CDR3 DNA is TGTGCCAGCAGCTTGGCCCTAGTCATCGGCACAGATACGCAGTATTTT.

The table lists this clonotype with many counts. The chain employs TRBV5-1 and TRBJ2-3, with 9 bases identical to TRBD1. CDR1 is SGHRS, CDR2 YFSETQ, per germline. Losses at the gene ends were 4 bases for V and 1 base for J; bases not matched to a gene: 10. The CDR3 runs 17 residues. This CDR3 reads CASSTGTGSSGTDTQYF. For the CDR3, the DNA is TGCGCCAGCAGCACCGGGACAGGGAGTTCTGGCACAGATACGCAGTATTTT.

The chain joins TRBV5-1 to TRBJ1-4; 9 bases map to TRBD1. The V and J ends lost 0 bases and 7 bases, in that order; junction bases with no gene match: 7. The CDR3 covers 16 residues. Germline V gene lookup returns CDR1 SGHRS and CDR2 YFSETQ. The CDR3 here is CASSLEQGARSEKLFF. The CDR3 coding sequence is TGCGCCAGCAGCTTGGAACAGGGGGCTCGTAGTGAAAAACTGTTTTTT. Complete variable domain (other parts from reference TRBV5-1 and TRBJ1-4): KAGVTQTPRYLIKTRGQQVTLSCSPISGHRSVSWYQQTPGQGLQFLFEYFSETQRNKGNFPGRFSGRQFSNSRSEMNVSTLELGDSALYLCASSLEQGARSEKLFFGSGTQLSVL.

DNA for the CDR3: TGCGCCAGCAGCTCCGGACAGGGCCTATACACTGAAGCTTTCTTT. Protein sequence: CASSSGQGLYTEAFF. This rearrangement joins TRBV5-1 to TRBJ1-1; TRBD1 aligns across 8 bases. There are 15 residues in the CDR3. V gave up 3 bases and J gave up 3 bases; unmatched junction bases: 7. Germline V gene sequence: CDR1 SGHRS, CDR2 YFSETQ.

In this sample, this clonotype turned up a few times. The V call is TRBV10-3, the J call TRBJ2-3, with TRBD2 matching 8 bases. Germline V gene data show CDR1 as ENHRY and CDR2 as SYGVKD. CDR3 length: 13 residues. Losses at the gene ends were 9 bases for V and 2 bases for J; bases not matched to a gene: 4. The CDR3 sequence is CAISGTATDTQYF. The DNA of the CDR3 is TGTGCCATTAGCGGGACTGCCACAGATACGCAGTATTTT.

This clonotype was seen many times. J is TRBJ1-5 and V is TRBV5-6; 7 bases are a match to TRBD1. Germline lookup yields CDR1 SGHDT and CDR2 YYEEEE. Trimming took 2 bases from V and 7 from J; bases not matched to a gene: 9. The CDR3 loop spans 15 amino acids. In nucleotides, the CDR3 is TGTGCCAGCAGCTTCGGCTGGGCAGGGGGACAGCCCCAGCATTTT. This sequence encodes CASSFGWAGGQPQHF.

Concerning this clonotype: With a much larger clone just one base away, this may be a read error. The chain is built from TRBV20-1 and TRBJ2-1, with D perhaps matching TRBD2 (6 bases). The CDR3 loop spans 17 amino acids. Deletions cut 1 base from V and 4 bases from J, with 20 bases between. CDR1 is DFQATT, CDR2 SNEGSKA, per germline (reference sequence). The CDR3 nucleotides are TGCAGTGCTAGAGGTCAAAGCCAAAGGAGGGCTTACAATGAGCAGTTCTTC. It encodes CSARGQSQRRAYNEQFF.

This clonotype was observed at least ten times. The chain uses TRBV6-2 or TRBV6-3 and TRBJ2-1, with D uncertain. The germline CDR1 and CDR2 sequences are MNHEY and SVGEGT. The CDR3 contains 12 residues. V dropped 3 bases and J dropped 5 bases, with 5 bases sitting between them. CDR3 DNA: TGTGCCAGCAGTTATTTAGACAATGAGCAGTTCTTC. Its translation: CASSYLDNEQFF.

The sample holds many counts of this clonotype. The V and J genes are TRBV28 and TRBJ2-7; no definite D call. Trimming pared 5 bases from V and 5 bases from J, leaving 10 bases between. Germline assignment: CDR1 MDHEN and CDR2 SYDVKM. The CDR3 is made up of 12 amino acids. CDR3: CASSVAPDEQYF. CDR3 nucleotides: TGTGCCAGCAGTGTCGCGCCGGACGAGCAGTACTTC.

The genes are TRBV9 and TRBJ1-2; the D is unclear. V was clipped by 3 bases and J by 8 bases, with 8 bases between them. This CDR3 contains 11 residues. Germline CDR1 SGDLS, CDR2 YYNGEE. The CDR3 DNA follows: TGTGCCAGCAGCGGTTGGAAGGGCTACACCTTC. Translated, it gives CASSGWKGYTF.

This clonotype was recorded at least ten times. The rearrangement links TRBV7-8 to TRBJ2-5; D is possibly TRBD2 (5 bases). With 5 bases removed from V and 5 bases from J, the gap between germline ends came to 12 bases. CDR1 is SGHVS, CDR2 FQNEAQ, per germline. The CDR3 runs 13 residues. CDR3 nucleotide sequence: TGTGCCAGCAGCCCCCGGGGAGTGGAGACCCAGTACTTC. Encoded protein: CASSPRGVETQYF.

The table lists this clonotype with a few counts. V usage is TRBV20-1 and J usage is TRBJ2-5; 10 positions agree with TRBD2. The CDR3 extends over 16 amino acids. Germline V gives CDR1 DFQATT, CDR2 SNEGSKA (reference sequence). J lost 2 bases, V lost 0 bases, and 6 bases had no gene match. This chain's CDR3 is CSARDKREGAQETQYF. CDR3 sequence (DNA): TGCAGTGCTAGAGATAAGCGGGAGGGTGCGCAAGAGACCCAGTACTTC.

This clonotype appeared many times. CDR3 amino acids: CSASRDILYEQYF. CDR3 nucleotide sequence: TGCAGTGCCTCCCGGGACATACTGTACGAGCAGTACTTC. The chain uses TRBV20-1 and TRBJ2-7; the D gene is possibly TRBD1 (6 bases). The germline CDR1 and CDR2 sequences are DFQATT and SNEGSKA (reference sequence). The length of the CDR3 is 13 residues. V lost 6 bases and J 4 bases, leaving 16 bases between the germline ends.

This sequence joins TRBV19 and TRBJ2-7; 7 nucleotides match TRBD1. The CDR3 totals 16 residues. CDR1 is LNHDA, CDR2 SQIVND, per germline (reference sequence). J was trimmed by 2 bases and V by 5 bases; bases with no gene match: 12. In DNA form, the CDR3 reads TGTGCCAGTAGTTCCCCGACAGGGCCAGTACCCTACGAGCAGTACTTC. Its protein product is CASSSPTGPVPYEQYF. The full variable domain, with the rest looked up from reference TRBV19 and TRBJ2-7, is DGGITQSPKYLFRKEGQNVTLSCEQNLNHDAMYWYRQDPGQGLRLIYYSQIVNDFQKGDIAEGYSVSREKKESFPLTVTSAQKNPTAFYLCASSSPTGPVPYEQYFGPGTRLTVT.

This clonotype showed up just once. The chain employs TRBV19 and TRBJ1-6; 9 bases are a match to TRBD1. The CDR3 covers 16 residues. Germline V gives CDR1 LNHDA, CDR2 SQIVND (reference sequence). Trimming cost V 3 bases and J 9 bases; bases outside gene matches: 9. The CDR3 DNA reads TGTGCCAGTAGTATGAGAGGAAACAGGGGGCCTTCACCCCTCCACTTT. It encodes CASSMRGNRGPSPLHF.

This clonotype was picked up many times. The chain joins TRBV7-8 to TRBJ2-2, with 13 bases lining up with TRBD2. With V trimmed by 0 bases and J by 2 bases, 12 bases remained unmatched. The CDR3 is made up of 21 amino acids. Per the germline V gene, CDR1 is SGHVS and CDR2 is FQNEAQ. The CDR3 nucleotides are TGTGCCAGCAGCTTAGCGATAACTAGCGGGAGGGCCATAGTAAACACCGGGGAGCTGTTTTTT. Its protein product is CASSLAITSGRAIVNTGELFF.

This clonotype has ten or more counts. The J gene is TRBJ2-1, the V gene TRBV28, with 9 positions matching TRBD1. The V segment lost 6 bases and the J segment 10 bases; nucleotides outside the gene matches: 10. This CDR3 has 14 amino acids. CDR1 and CDR2 (germline): MDHEN, SYDVKM. This chain's CDR3 is CASRSPGQGREQFF. For the CDR3, the DNA is TGTGCCAGCAGATCCCCGGGACAGGGTCGCGAGCAGTTCTTC.

This clonotype occurred many times. The V and J genes are TRBV20-1 and TRBJ2-3; D might be TRBD2 (5 bases). The CDR3 length is 14 residues. V lost 4 bases and J lost 2, with 13 bases in between. CDR1 is DFQATT, CDR2 SNEGSKA, per germline (reference sequence). The chain's CDR3 is CSAKKRIFTDTQYF. Here the CDR3 DNA reads TGCAGTGCTAAGAAGCGGATTTTCACAGATACGCAGTATTTT.

This clonotype has at least ten counts. V usage is TRBV5-1 and J usage is TRBJ2-7, with a weak D call TRBD2 (5 bases). Trimming cost V 2 bases and J 1 base, with 10 bases left between them. This CDR3 spans 14 amino acids. In germline, CDR1 is SGHRS, CDR2 YFSETQ. CDR3 coding DNA: TGCGCCAGCAGCTTAAGCGGTCTTTCCTACGAGCAGTACTTC. Translated: CASSLSGLSYEQYF.